A selection of T cell receptor beta chains follows, all from one sample in a study of blood T cells in healthy people across ages. TCRdb recomputed calls from the 5' RACE reads with MiXCR, one row per CDR3 protein. The data hold over 1,300,000 distinct CDR3 sequences, with around 59% observed a single time. Sequencing was carried out using blood. These receptors originate from a young man in good health. Each CDR3 is given with its conserved first and last residue. Each record gives: clone size, V gene, J gene, D gene, CDR3 DNA, CDR3 protein. The D gene is left open where the match is weak. Clone size is not always given. Where it is, it says once, few, many or a class for expanded clones.

NA	TRBV15	TRBJ2-2	NA	TGTGCCACCAGCAGAGCCTTACAGCCCCGGTGGCTGTTTTTT	CATSRALQPRWLFF
NA	TRBV15	TRBJ1-2	TRBD1	TGTGCCACCAGCATCGACAGGGGGCTTTTTGACTATGGCTACACCTTC	CATSIDRGLFDYGYTF
NA	TRBV7-2	TRBJ1-2	TRBD1	TGTGCCAGCAGCTTAGTTCCAGGGGGCGAAGGGTATGGCTACACCTTC	CASSLVPGGEGYGYTF
few	TRBV2	TRBJ1-5	NA	TGTGCCAGCAGTGAAGGGAACAATCAGCCCCAGCATTTT	CASSEGNNQPQHF
few	TRBV4-2	TRBJ2-7	TRBD1	TGTGCCAGCAGCCAAGAACCCGGGACAGGGGGCTACGAGCAGTACTTC	CASSQEPGTGGYEQYF
few	TRBV5-1	TRBJ1-4	NA	TGCGCCAGCAGCTTCCGGCCGACAGACTATAATGAAAAACTGTTTTTT	CASSFRPTDYNEKLFF
few	TRBV27	TRBJ2-7	TRBD2	TGTGCCAGCAAGGGGACTAGCGGCCCCTACGAGCAGTACTTC	CASKGTSGPYEQYF
few	TRBV29-1	TRBJ1-2	TRBD1	TGCAGCGTGGACGACAGGGAGGGAAAAGGCTACACCTTC	CSVDDREGKGYTF
NA	TRBV20-1	TRBJ2-5	NA	TGCAGTGCTACCGCAGGGATGAGGGAGACCCAGAACTTC	CSATAGMRETQNF
NA	TRBV28	TRBJ2-7	NA	TGTGCCAGCAGTTTGGCCGTGGTCCCCTACGAGCAGTACTTC	CASSLAVVPYEQYF
NA	TRBV7-9	TRBJ1-1	NA	TGTGCCAGCAGCTTAGCGGTGTGCGCGATCACTGAAGCTTTCTTT	CASSLAVCAITEAFF
NA	TRBV29-1	TRBJ2-7	TRBD2	TGCAGCGTTTTGGAAGCGGGGGGCCAAACCTACGAGCAGTACTTC	CSVLEAGGQTYEQYF
NA	TRBV7-9	TRBJ2-4	NA	TGTGCCAGCAGCCGGTACGGGGCGGAAGCCAAAAACATTCAGTACTTC	CASSRYGAEAKNIQYF
few	TRBV4-1	TRBJ1-4	NA	TGCGCCAGCAGCCAAGATCGGCGGAGGGGTGCAACTAATGAAAAACTGTTTTTT	CASSQDRRRGATNEKLFF
few	TRBV10-3	TRBJ2-3	TRBD2	TGTGCCATCAGTGGAAGAGCGGGGGGGCGCCCAGATACGCAGTATTTT	CAISGRAGGRPDTQYF
few	TRBV5-1	TRBJ1-2	NA	TGCGCCAGCAGCTTGGCCCTGGCAGGGGCAAAGGATGGCTACACCTTC	CASSLALAGAKDGYTF
NA	TRBV5-1	TRBJ1-2	NA	TGCGCCAGCAGCTTGGCCGGAGGCAGGGTGCACTATGGCTACACCTTC	CASSLAGGRVHYGYTF
NA	TRBV4-3	TRBJ2-7	TRBD1	TGCGCCAGCAGCCAGGGGACAGACAAGTTCTCCTACGAGCAGTACTTC	CASSQGTDKFSYEQYF
NA	TRBV28	TRBJ2-1	NA	TGTGCCAGCAGTTTCACCGGGAGACTTTACAATGAGCAGTTCTTC	CASSFTGRLYNEQFF
few	TRBV28	TRBJ2-3	NA	TGTGCCAGCAGCCCGAATAGGGGGAGTCTCACAGATACGCAGTATTTT	CASSPNRGSLTDTQYF
NA	TRBV5-1	TRBJ2-1	TRBD2	TGCGCCAGCAGCGTACGGACTAGCGACGGTGAGCAGTTCTTC	CASSVRTSDGEQFF
once	TRBV20-1	TRBJ2-3	NA	TGCAGTGCTAGAGAAGAGACGCCCAATCCGCAGTATTTT	CSAREETPNPQYF
NA	TRBV29-1	TRBJ2-7	NA	TGCAGCGTTGTCCGGGGACACCTCAGCTCCTACGAGCAGTACTTC	CSVVRGHLSSYEQYF
NA	TRBV4-3	TRBJ2-2	TRBD2	TGCGCCAGCAGCCAAGATCATCTAGCGGGAACTATTTGGACCGGGGAGCTGTTTTTT	CASSQDHLAGTIWTGELFF
few	TRBV5-1	TRBJ1-4	NA	TGCGCCAGCAGCGGGACGGGAGGGAACGAAAAACTGTTTTTT	CASSGTGGNEKLFF
few	TRBV6-6	TRBJ2-1	NA	TGTGCCAGCAGTTATGAGGGATATGAGCAGTTCTTC	CASSYEGYEQFF
NA	TRBV29-1	TRBJ2-2	NA	TGCAGCGTTGAGCTGGCGGGAAGGGAGCTGTTTTTT	CSVELAGRELFF
NA	TRBV11-3	TRBJ2-1	TRBD1	TGTGCCAGCAGCTCCCACGCACAGGGGGGATACAATGAGCAGTTCTTC	CASSSHAQGGYNEQFF
NA	TRBV12-3/TRBV12-4	TRBJ1-4	NA	TGTGCCAGCAGAATCCCGGGCAGCGTAAATGAAAAACTGTTTTTT	CASRIPGSVNEKLFF
NA	TRBV12-3/TRBV12-4	TRBJ2-4	NA	TGTGCCAGCAGTTTAATGGGGGACCCCCGGGAGCAGTACTTC	CASSLMGDPREQYF
NA	TRBV9	TRBJ2-5	NA	TGTGCCAGCAGCGTAGGGGCAGGCACCTACTACCAGCAGTACTTC	CASSVGAGTYYQQYF
few	TRBV29-1	TRBJ2-1	TRBD2	TGCAGCATCGAGCGGGGGGCCCATGAGCAGTTCTTC	CSIERGAHEQFF
NA	TRBV27	TRBJ1-1	NA	TGTGCCAGCAGGGGGACGTGGAACACTGAAGCTTTCTTT	CASRGTWNTEAFF
NA	TRBV10-3	TRBJ2-1	TRBD2	TGTGCCATCAGTGAGTCTAAGAGTGCGCTAGCGGGTTTGTTCTTC	CAISESKSALAGLFF
once	TRBV6-1	TRBJ2-3	NA	TGTGCCAGCAGTGAATGGCCGGGCTGGGGGGGCACAGATACGCAGTATTTT	CASSEWPGWGGTDTQYF
NA	TRBV14	TRBJ2-4	NA	TGTGCCAGCAGCCAAGACCTAGCTGGCATTCAGTACTTC	CASSQDLAGIQYF
NA	TRBV6-5	TRBJ1-1	NA	TGTGCCAGCAGTTATGAACTTGAAGCTTTCTTT	CASSYELEAFF
few	TRBV7-2	TRBJ2-7	NA	TGTGCCAGCAGCTTAGAAGGCAGATTTCGGTACGAGCAGTACTTC	CASSLEGRFRYEQYF
NA	TRBV5-1	TRBJ2-5	NA	TGCGCCAGCAGCTTTGGTAGGCGATTCCAAGAGACCCAGTACTTC	CASSFGRRFQETQYF
few	TRBV28	TRBJ1-1	NA	TGTGCCACCCTTGACCCCGGGACTGAAGCTTTCTTT	CATLDPGTEAFF
many	TRBV27	TRBJ2-3	NA	TGTGCCAGCAGTTTAAGTCTAAGCACAGATACGCAGTATTTT	CASSLSLSTDTQYF
NA	TRBV27	TRBJ2-7	TRBD1	TGTGCCAGCAGTTCAACAGGGGCCGGGTACGAGCAGTACTTC	CASSSTGAGYEQYF
NA	TRBV15	TRBJ2-5	NA	TGTGCCACCAGCACAAACGCCCCGGGGGCAGGAGAGACCCAGTACTTC	CATSTNAPGAGETQYF